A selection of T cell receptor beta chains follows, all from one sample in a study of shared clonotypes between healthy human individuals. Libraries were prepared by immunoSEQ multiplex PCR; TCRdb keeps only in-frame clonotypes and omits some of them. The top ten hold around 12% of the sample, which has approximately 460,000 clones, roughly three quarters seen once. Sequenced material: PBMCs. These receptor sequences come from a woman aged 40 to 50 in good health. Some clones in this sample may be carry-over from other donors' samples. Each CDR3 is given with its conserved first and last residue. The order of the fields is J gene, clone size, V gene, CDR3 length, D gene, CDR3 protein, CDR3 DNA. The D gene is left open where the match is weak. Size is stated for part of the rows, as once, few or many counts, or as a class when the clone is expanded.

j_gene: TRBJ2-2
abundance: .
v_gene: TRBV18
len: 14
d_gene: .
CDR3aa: CASSPSADTGELFF
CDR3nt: TGTGCCAGCTCACCGAGTGCGGACACCGGGGAGCTGTTTTTT

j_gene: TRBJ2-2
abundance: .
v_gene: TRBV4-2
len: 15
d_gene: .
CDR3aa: CASSQDYAGSGELFF
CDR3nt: TGTGCCAGCAGCCAAGACTACGCCGGGTCCGGGGAGCTGTTTTTT

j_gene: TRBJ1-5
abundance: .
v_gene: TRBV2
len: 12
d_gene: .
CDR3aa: CASSVVHQPQHF
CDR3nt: TGTGCCAGCAGTGTTGTTCATCAGCCCCAGCATTTT

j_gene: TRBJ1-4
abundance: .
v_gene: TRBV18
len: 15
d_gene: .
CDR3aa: CASSPPTLTNEKLFF
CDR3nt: TGTGCCAGCTCACCACCCACACTTACTAATGAAAAACTGTTTTTT

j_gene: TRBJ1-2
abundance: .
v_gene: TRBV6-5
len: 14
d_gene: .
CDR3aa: CASSYVPGIYGYTF
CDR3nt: TGTGCCAGCAGTTACGTTCCAGGCATCTATGGCTACACCTTC

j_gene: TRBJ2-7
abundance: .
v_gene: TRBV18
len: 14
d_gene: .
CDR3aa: CASSLGSPSYEQYF
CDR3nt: TGTGCCAGCTCACTCGGCTCCCCCTCCTACGAGCAGTACTTC

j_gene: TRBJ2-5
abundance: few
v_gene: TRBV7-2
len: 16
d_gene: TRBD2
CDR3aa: CASSLAGTSGQETQYF
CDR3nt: TGTGCCAGCAGCTTAGCCGGGACTAGCGGACAAGAGACCCAGTACTTC

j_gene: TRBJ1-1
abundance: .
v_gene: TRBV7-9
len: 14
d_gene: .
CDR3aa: CASSSVGGSTEAFF
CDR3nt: TGTGCCAGCAGCTCAGTTGGAGGGAGTACTGAAGCTTTCTTT

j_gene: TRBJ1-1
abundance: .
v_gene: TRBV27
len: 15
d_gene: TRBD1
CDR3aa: CASSNRKGANTEAFF
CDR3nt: TGTGCCAGCAGCAACAGGAAGGGGGCGAACACTGAAGCTTTCTTT

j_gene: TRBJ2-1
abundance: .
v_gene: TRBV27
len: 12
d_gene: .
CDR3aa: CASRRYEDEQFF
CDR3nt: TGTGCCAGCAGAAGGTACGAGGATGAGCAGTTCTTC

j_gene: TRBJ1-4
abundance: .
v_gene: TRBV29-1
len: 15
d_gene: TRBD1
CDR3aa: CSVEEARAGGEKLFF
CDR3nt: TGCAGCGTTGAAGAGGCTCGGGCAGGGGGTGAAAAACTGTTTTTT

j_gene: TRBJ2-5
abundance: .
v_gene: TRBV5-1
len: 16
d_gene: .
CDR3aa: CASSLGPSEYQETQYF
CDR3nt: TGCGCCAGCAGCTTAGGACCCTCCGAATACCAAGAGACCCAGTACTTC

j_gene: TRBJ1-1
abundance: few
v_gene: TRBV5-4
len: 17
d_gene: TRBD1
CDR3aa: CASSFPRTGPGDTEAFF
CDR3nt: TGTGCCAGCAGCTTCCCGAGGACAGGGCCCGGGGACACTGAAGCTTTCTTT

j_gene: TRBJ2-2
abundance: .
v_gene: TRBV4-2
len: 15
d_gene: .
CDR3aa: CASSLTAGVVGELFF
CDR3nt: TGTGCCAGCAGCCTTACGGCAGGTGTGGTCGGGGAGCTGTTTTTT

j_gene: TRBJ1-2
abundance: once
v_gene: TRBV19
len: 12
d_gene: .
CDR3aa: CASSMEIYGYTF
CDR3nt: TGTGCCAGTAGTATGGAGATATATGGCTACACCTTC

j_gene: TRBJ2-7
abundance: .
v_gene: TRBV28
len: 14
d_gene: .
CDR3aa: CASSWDAGGYEQYF
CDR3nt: TGTGCCAGCAGCTGGGACGCAGGGGGGTACGAGCAGTACTTC

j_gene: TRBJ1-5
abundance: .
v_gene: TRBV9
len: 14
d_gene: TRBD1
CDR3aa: CASSVQGGNQPQHF
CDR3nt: TGTGCCAGCAGCGTACAGGGGGGCAATCAGCCCCAGCATTTT

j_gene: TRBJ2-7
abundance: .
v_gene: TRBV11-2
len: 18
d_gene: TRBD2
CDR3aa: CASSRKQVPGLVPYEQYF
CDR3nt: TGTGCCAGCAGCCGGAAGCAAGTCCCGGGACTAGTTCCCTACGAGCAGTACTTC

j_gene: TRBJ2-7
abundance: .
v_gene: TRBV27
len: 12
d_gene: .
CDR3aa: CASTPRGGEQYF
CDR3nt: TGTGCCAGCACCCCCCGGGGAGGCGAGCAGTACTTC

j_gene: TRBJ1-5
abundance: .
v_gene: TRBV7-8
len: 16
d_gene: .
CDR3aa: CASSVRLEGSNQPQHF
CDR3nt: TGTGCCAGCAGCGTCAGACTGGAGGGAAGCAATCAGCCCCAGCATTTT

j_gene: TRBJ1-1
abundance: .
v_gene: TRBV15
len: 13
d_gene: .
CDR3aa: CATSQQGGTEAFF
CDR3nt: TGTGCCACCAGCCAACAGGGTGGCACTGAAGCTTTCTTT

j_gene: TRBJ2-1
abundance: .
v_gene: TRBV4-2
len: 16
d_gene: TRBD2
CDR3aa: CASSHEVAGSYNERFF
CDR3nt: TGTGCCAGCAGCCATGAAGTAGCGGGATCCTACAATGAGCGGTTCTTC

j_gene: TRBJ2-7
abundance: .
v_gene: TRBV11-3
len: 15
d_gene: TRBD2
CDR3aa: CASSPTGLAGGEQYF
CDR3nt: TGTGCCAGCAGTCCGACGGGACTAGCGGGAGGCGAGCAGTACTTC

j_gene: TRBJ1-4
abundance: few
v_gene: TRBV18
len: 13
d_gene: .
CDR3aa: CASSPGYGEKLFF
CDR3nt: TGTGCCAGCTCACCCGGGTATGGAGAAAAACTGTTTTTT

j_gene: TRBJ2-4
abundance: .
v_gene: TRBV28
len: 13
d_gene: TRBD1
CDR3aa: CASSTQGVRIQYF
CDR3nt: TGTGCCAGCAGCACTCAGGGGGTCCGCATTCAGTACTTC

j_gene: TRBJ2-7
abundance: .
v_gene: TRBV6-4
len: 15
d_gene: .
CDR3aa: CASSDSRQGGNEQYF
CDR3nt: TGTGCCAGCAGTGACTCGAGGCAGGGGGGGAACGAGCAGTACTTC

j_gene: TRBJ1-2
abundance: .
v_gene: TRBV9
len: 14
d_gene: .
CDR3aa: CASSAGTLNYGYTF
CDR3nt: TGTGCCAGCAGCGCCGGGACTCTTAACTATGGCTACACCTTC

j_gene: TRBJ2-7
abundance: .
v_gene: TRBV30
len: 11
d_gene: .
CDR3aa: CAFQSPYEQYF
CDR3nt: TGTGCCTTCCAATCTCCCTACGAGCAGTACTTC